This TCR beta chain comes out of a study of blood T cell repertoires in COVID-19. Looking at the study overall: Sites across the United States, Italy and Spain contributed samples from acute and convalescent COVID-19. Sample material is recorded as cDNA or gDNA derived from T cells, B-cell-depleted T cells, or PBMCs.

In the authors' methods: Counts of nucleated cells, estimated from reference gene primer amplification, were obtained. The repertoire was sequenced with immunoSEQ multiplex PCR; TCRdb's copy has only in-frame clones and lacks some. That table gives V, J and clone size, and the DNA gave D and trimming. Seen here are about 170,000 clones, roughly nine tenths observed once, and the top ten hold 25% to 30%. Germline V gene sequence: CDR1 KGHSH, CDR2 LQKENI. The CDR3 totals 14 residues. V was pared by 3 bases and J by 4 bases, with 13 bases between. This chain connects TRBV18 to TRBJ2-7; tentatively, D is TRBD1 (7 bases). Sequenced: peripheral blood. This receptor was obtained from a man aged 55 to 70 with acute or convalescent COVID-19. CDR3 loop: CASSPGQAGYEQYF. CDR3 sequence (DNA): TGTGCCAGCTCACCCGGACAGGCGGGGTACGAGCAGTACTTC.